Following are 26 T cell receptor beta chains from one sample sequenced in a study of metastatic and nonmetastatic thyroid tumors. TCRdb reprocessed the PCR reads using MiXCR. Among some 33,000 clones listed, 17% were seen once. No treatment of any kind had been given to any patient before thyroid surgery. The sequenced material came from blood. The source is a female donor with papillary thyroid cancer or a benign thyroid nodule (not recorded which). Some clones in this sample may be carry-over from other donors' samples.

This clone was counted many times. The chain couples TRBV20-1 to TRBJ1-2, with TRBD1 identical over 8 bases. This CDR3 has 15 residues. Germline CDR1 and CDR2: DFQATT and SNEGSKA (reference sequence). V shed 6 bases, J shed 2 bases, and the junction held 11 bases outside the gene matches. The CDR3 loop reads CSATIRGQENYGYTF. The CDR3 nucleotides read TGCAGTGCAACAATCAGGGGGCAAGAAAACTATGGCTACACCTTC.

This clone was counted many times. This sequence joins TRBV12-3 or TRBV12-4 and TRBJ1-2; D is ambiguous. This CDR3 comprises 13 residues. The ends were cut back, 7 bases at V and 4 bases at J, with 13 bases in the middle. The CDR3 DNA is TGTGCCAGCACCAACTCGGTCCTCTATGGCTACACCTTC. Protein sequence: CASTNSVLYGYTF.

At least ten counts were recorded for this clone. The chain links TRBV6-2 or TRBV6-3 to TRBJ1-5; weak D call: TRBD1 (5 bases). V was shortened by 5 bases and J by 7 bases, with 18 bases between the two germline ends. Germline CDR1 is MNHEY and CDR2 is SVGEGT. The CDR3 loop spans 15 amino acids. The CDR3 region has the DNA TGTGCCAGCAGTAGGATCAACCGGGACGACCAGCCCCAGCATTTT. It yields the protein CASSRINRDDQPQHF.

Many counts were recorded for this clone. This sequence joins TRBV12-3 or TRBV12-4 and TRBJ2-7, with D unresolved. There are 11 residues in the CDR3. For the CDR3, the DNA is TGTAGCTCCGGACGATCCTACGAGCAGTACTTC. Protein product: CSSGRSYEQYF.

The sample holds many counts of this clone. The chain couples TRBV24-1 to TRBJ2-1; 9 bases map to TRBD1. Germline CDR1 and CDR2: KGHDR and SFDVKD. V shed 4 bases and J 3 bases; nucleotides not matched to a gene: 6. The CDR3 consists of 16 residues. In DNA form, the CDR3 reads TGTGCCACCAGTGACCCGACAGGGGGAAACTACAATGAGCAGTTCTTC. Its translation: CATSDPTGGNYNEQFF.

This clone was counted at least ten times. Other DNA sequences in this specimen translate into the identical CDR3. The V call is TRBV5-5, the J call TRBJ1-5, with D tentatively TRBD1 (5 bases). This CDR3 has 15 amino acids. Germline assignment: CDR1 SGHKS and CDR2 YYEKEE (reference sequence). Trimming stripped 1 base from V and 2 bases from J, with 10 bases between. The CDR3, as DNA: TGTGCCAGCAGCTTGTGGGGGGAGGGCAATCAGCCCCAGCATTTT. Translating gives CASSLWGEGNQPQHF.

There are many counts of this clone. Other DNA sequences within the sample encode an identical CDR3. The chain recombines TRBV20-1 with TRBJ2-2; 7 bases align to TRBD1. The CDR3 totals 17 residues. The germline V gene has CDR1 DFQATT and CDR2 SNEGSKA (reference sequence). The ends lost 1 base at V and 3 bases at J; junction bases unmatched: 11. CDR3 sequence reads: CSARAPTGPEDTGELFF. CDR3 nucleotide sequence: TGCAGTGCTAGAGCCCCGACAGGGCCGGAGGACACCGGGGAGCTGTTTTTT.

This clone appeared many times. The chain has TRBV19 and TRBJ2-1; TRBD2 matches 10 bases. J gave up 10 bases and V 4 bases, and 7 bases lay outside the gene matches. Germline lookup yields CDR1 LNHDA and CDR2 SQIVND (reference sequence). The CDR3 runs 14 residues. CDR3 DNA sequence: TGTGCCAGTAGTACTAGCGGGAGTTCCGGAGAGCAGTTCTTC. Translated: CASSTSGSSGEQFF.

This clone has ten or more counts. The chain carries TRBV11-1 and TRBJ2-7; 10 bases agree with TRBD2. V lost 5 bases to trimming and J lost 0 bases; unmatched junction nucleotides: 7. CDR1 is SGHAT, CDR2 FQDESV, per germline (reference sequence). This CDR3 comprises 16 residues. CDR3 sequence: CASSRLLAGISYEQYF. CDR3 bases: TGTGCCAGCAGCCGCCTACTAGCGGGGATCTCCTACGAGCAGTACTTC.

The chain joins TRBV19 to TRBJ2-1, with D unresolved. Germline CDR1 LNHDA, CDR2 SQIVND (reference sequence). V lost 8 bases to trimming and J lost 0 bases, with 14 bases between them. The CDR3 runs 15 residues. DNA of the CDR3: TGTGCCAGTCCTCGGTGCCAGAGCTCCTACAATGAGCAGTTCTTC. Protein product: CASPRCQSSYNEQFF.

This clone has just a few counts. At one end the junction does not follow the germline gene, possibly because of a read error. This chain links TRBV28 with TRBJ2-7; D perhaps matches TRBD1 (5 bases). There are 15 residues in the CDR3. Per the germline V gene, CDR1 is MDHEN and CDR2 is SYDVKM. CDR3 nucleotides: TGTTCCAGCAGGCGAAATGTACAGGCCTACTACGAGCAGTACTTC. Translation gives CSSRRNVQAYYEQYF.

This clone was recorded at least ten times. The V call is TRBV4-1, the J call TRBJ2-7; D is uncertain. The CDR3 consists of 14 residues. Germline CDR1 and CDR2: MGHRA and YSYEKL. The germline V and J ends were trimmed by 4 bases and 1 base, with 11 bases remaining between them. CDR3 DNA sequence: TGCGCCAGCAGCCGATCCGGCAGATCCTACGAGCAGTACTTC. Translating gives CASSRSGRSYEQYF.

This clone was found many times. The chain joins TRBV6-2 or TRBV6-3 to TRBJ1-5; tentatively, D is TRBD1 (6 bases). Germline CDR1 reads MNHEY; CDR2 reads SVGEGT. V lost 0 bases and J lost 4, with 13 bases in between. The CDR3 consists of 16 residues. DNA of the CDR3: TGTGCCAGCAGTTACTCGAAGCGGACAGCAAATCAGCCCCAGCATTTT. This gives the protein CASSYSKRTANQPQHF.

The table lists this clone with a few counts. The chain links TRBV28 to TRBJ2-2, with 13 bases aligning to TRBD2. The CDR3 sequence is 18 residues long. CDR1 and CDR2 from the germline V gene are MDHEN and SYDVKM. Unmatched junction bases numbered 12, after V lost 4 bases and J lost 7 bases. The DNA of the CDR3 is TGTGCCAGCAGTTACCCGGGTACTAGCGGGAGGGCGCACGGGGAGCTGTTTTTT. It encodes CASSYPGTSGRAHGELFF.

This clone was recorded at least ten times. This chain uses TRBV7-9 with TRBJ2-2; D gene uncertain. Per the germline V gene, CDR1 is SEHNR and CDR2 is FQNEAQ (reference sequence). V lost 5 bases and J 6 bases, leaving 4 bases between the germline ends. The CDR3 has 11 residues. DNA of the CDR3: TGTGCCAGCAGCCCCGCCGGGGAGCTGTTTTTT. It specifies CASSPAGELFF.

In this sample, this clone turned up many times. The V call is TRBV6-1, the J call TRBJ2-1; 9 bases map to TRBD2. CDR3 length: 15 residues. V was pared by 5 bases and J by 8 bases, with 10 bases of the junction left unmatched. Germline values: CDR1 MNHNS, CDR2 SASEGT. CDR3 residues: CASSPIAGVPDEQFF. CDR3 DNA sequence: TGTGCCAGCAGTCCAATAGCGGGAGTCCCCGATGAGCAGTTCTTC.

This clone was observed many times. The chain combines TRBV3-1 with TRBJ1-4; no reliable D call. The CDR3 is made up of 17 amino acids. V lost 1 base and J 1 base, leaving 13 bases between the germline ends. Germline-derived CDR1 and CDR2 are LGHDT and YNNKEL (reference sequence). Written as DNA, the CDR3 is TGTGCCAGCAGCCAAGTCCATATAGCGAAAACTAATGAAAAACTGTTTTTT. Its translation: CASSQVHIAKTNEKLFF.

This clone was detected many times. J is TRBJ2-7 and V is TRBV6-1; possibly TRBD2 for D (5 bases). From germline, CDR1 is MNHNS and CDR2 SASEGT. This CDR3 region has 11 residues. Trimming took 6 bases from V and 5 from J, leaving 8 bases between them. The CDR3 coding sequence is TGTGCCAGCAGGCGGGTTAACGAGCAGTACTTC. This gives the protein CASRRVNEQYF.

Ten or more counts support this clone. The chain employs TRBV20-1 and TRBJ2-5, with 11 bases matching TRBD2. Germline V gene data show CDR1 as DFQATT and CDR2 as SNEGSKA (reference sequence). There are 13 residues in the CDR3. With V trimmed by 8 bases and J by 4 bases, 6 bases remained unmatched. CDR3 sequence: CSFLLAGGETQYF. The CDR3 bases are TGCAGTTTTCTTCTAGCGGGGGGAGAGACCCAGTACTTC.

This clone was counted at least ten times. This chain uses TRBV18 with TRBJ2-4; D may be TRBD1 (6 bases). Germline V gives CDR1 KGHSH, CDR2 LQKENI. The CDR3 sequence is 14 residues long. Trimming removed 2 bases from V and 4 bases from J, with 9 bases in between. The CDR3 here is CASSPERGKNIQYF. In nucleotides, the CDR3 is TGTGCCAGCTCACCAGAGAGGGGGAAAAACATTCAGTACTTC. Full variable domain (rest looked up from reference TRBV18 and TRBJ2-4): NAGVMQNPRHLVRRRGQEARLRCSPMKGHSHVYWYRQLPEEGLKFMVYLQKENIIDESGMPKERFSAEFPKEGPSILRIQQVVRGDSAAYFCASSPERGKNIQYFGAGTRLSVL.

This clone was seen repeatedly, ten times or more. The chain couples TRBV5-1 to TRBJ1-1, with D tentatively TRBD1 (5 bases). Trimming left V 3 bases short and J 0 bases short, with 12 bases between. The germline V gene encodes CDR1 SGHRS and CDR2 YFSETQ. This CDR3 contains 15 residues. In DNA form, the CDR3 reads TGCGCCAGCAGCTGGACGGGGGAGATGAACACTGAAGCTTTCTTT. Its translation: CASSWTGEMNTEAFF. The full variable domain, with the rest looked up from reference TRBV5-1 and TRBJ1-1, is KAGVTQTPRYLIKTRGQQVTLSCSPISGHRSVSWYQQTPGQGLQFLFEYFSETQRNKGNFPGRFSGRQFSNSRSEMNVSTLELGDSALYLCASSWTGEMNTEAFFGQGTRLTVV.

This clone was counted many times. Possible read error: a much larger clone is one base away. The rearrangement links TRBV3-1 to TRBJ2-7, with D unresolved. Between the trimmed V and J ends, which lost 0 bases and 0 bases, there was a span of 6 bases. In germline, CDR1 is LGHDT, CDR2 YNNKEL (reference sequence). The CDR3 extends over 14 amino acids. The DNA for the CDR3 is TGTGCCAGCAGCCAAGATTACAGCTCCTACGAGCAGTACTTC. The encoded protein is CASSQDYSSYEQYF.

This chain joins TRBV4-1 and TRBJ1-1; D is perhaps TRBD1 (6 bases). The CDR3 length is 14 residues. Germline lookup yields CDR1 MGHRA and CDR2 YSYEKL. V was clipped by 2 bases and J by 3 bases, with 10 bases between them. CDR3 amino acids: CASSQWGLYTEAFF. The CDR3 DNA follows: TGCGCCAGCAGCCAATGGGGGCTTTACACTGAAGCTTTCTTT.

In regard to this clone: A much more abundant neighbour one base away suggests this may be a read error. The genes are TRBV29-1 and TRBJ1-1; D call uncertain. Germline V CDR1 and CDR2: SQVTM, ANQGSEA. The V gene lost 8 bases and the J gene lost 1 base, with 14 bases spanning the gap. The CDR3 spans 13 residues. The CDR3: CSIVHAPNTEAFF. The CDR3 region has the DNA TGCAGCATCGTCCATGCCCCGAACACTGAAGCTTTCTTT.

The sample holds a few counts of this clone. A junction boundary mismatches the germline segment, possibly from a read error. This chain uses TRBV28 with TRBJ2-3, with D unresolved. This CDR3 comprises 15 residues. The germline V gene encodes CDR1 MDHEN and CDR2 SYDVKM. This CDR3 is CASSCTVVSTYTQYF. The CDR3 DNA reads as TGTGCCAGCAGTTGTACAGTGGTGTCCACATATACGCAGTATTTT. Full variable domain (rest looked up from reference TRBV28 and TRBJ2-3): DVKVTQSSRYLVKRTGEKVFLECVQDMDHENMFWYRQDPGLGLRLIYFSYDVKMKEKGDIPEGYSVSREKKERFSLILESASTNQTSMYLCASSCTVVSTYTQYFGPGTRLTVL.

In this sample, this clone turned up many times. The chain joins TRBV4-3 to TRBJ2-1, with D possibly TRBD1 on 6 matching bases. The CDR3 is made up of 16 amino acids. Trimming stripped 0 bases from V and 3 bases from J, with 12 bases between. Germline V lookup: CDR1 LGHNA, CDR2 YSLEER. Written as DNA, the CDR3 is TGCGCCAGCAGCCAAGATCGGCAGGGGAGCTACAATGAGCAGTTCTTC. As protein: CASSQDRQGSYNEQFF.